The 3 T cell receptor beta chains in this list originate from one sample, sequenced in a study of T cells in Graves' hyperthyroidism and ophthalmopathy. It was RNA transcripts that yielded the amplified TCR beta CDR3 regions. HTBI primers drove first-round RT-PCR of the TCR CDR3. TCRdb re-called the multiplex PCR reads through MiXCR, storing one row per CDR3 protein. This table has about 360,000 distinct CDR3 sequences, less than 15% appearing once. Material for sequencing was blood. These receptors all stem from a woman between 18 and 29 years old with Graves' hyperthyroidism.

This clonotype was picked up many times. The chain couples TRBV12-3 or TRBV12-4 to TRBJ1-1; a weak D match, TRBD1 (5 bases). The CDR3 contains 16 residues. V dropped 4 bases and J dropped 3 bases, with 18 bases sitting between them. Here the CDR3 reads CASSSSGTSRDTEAFF. CDR3 nucleotide sequence: TGTGCCAGCAGTTCGTCCGGGACCTCTAGGGACACTGAAGCTTTCTTT.

The table lists this clonotype with many counts. V and J are TRBV7-2 and TRBJ1-6; 7 bases match TRBD1. Germline V CDR1 and CDR2: SGHTA, FQGNSA. V was pared by 1 base and J by 5 bases, with 5 bases of the junction left unmatched. The CDR3 has 16 amino acids. CDR3 sequence: CASSLVFGTDNSPLHF. The CDR3 coding sequence is TGTGCCAGCAGCTTAGTATTTGGGACAGATAATTCACCCCTCCACTTT.

This clonotype was observed at least ten times. The rearrangement links TRBV27 to TRBJ2-7, with D maybe TRBD2 (6 bases). This CDR3 has 13 amino acids. The V end was cut by 5 bases, the J end by 4 bases, with 12 bases between. Germline assignment: CDR1 MNHEY and CDR2 SMNVEV (reference sequence). The CDR3, as DNA: TGTGCCAGCAGTGCAGGAGGGGTATACGAGCAGTACTTC. Translation: CASSAGGVYEQYF.